These 15 T cell receptor beta chains were sequenced from one sample in a study of T cells after yellow fever vaccination. TCRdb re-called the 5' RACE reads with MiXCR, one entry per CDR3 protein. Here the sample spans 610,000 or so distinct CDR3 sequences, roughly an eighth being singletons. The input for sequencing was PBMCs, taken on the day of the yellow fever booster vaccination. These receptors were collected from a man younger than 40 who received the YFV17D yellow fever vaccine.

CDR3: CASSPRTGSGNTIYF. Here the CDR3 DNA reads TGTGCCAGCAGCCCAAGGACAGGGAGCGGAAACACCATATATTTT. The chain links TRBV5-6 to TRBJ1-3; 8 nucleotides agree with TRBD1. Losses at the gene ends were 4 bases for V and 4 bases for J; bases not matched to a gene: 7. This CDR3 spans 15 amino acids. CDR1 and CDR2 from the germline V gene are SGHDT and YYEEEE. Based on the CDR3 plus reference TRBV5-6 and TRBJ1-3, the full variable domain is DAGVTQSPTHLIKTRGQQVTLRCSPKSGHDTVSWYQQALGQGPQFIFQYYEEEERQRGNFPDRFSGHQFPNYSSELNVNALLLGDSALYLCASSPRTGSGNTIYFGEGSWLTVV.

J is TRBJ1-2 and V is TRBV30; D might be TRBD1 (6 bases). Trimming pared 4 bases from V and 4 bases from J, leaving 13 bases between. CDR1 GTSNPN and CDR2 SVGIG come from the germline V gene (reference sequence). The CDR3 extends over 13 amino acids. The CDR3 bases are TGTGCCTGGACTGGACAGCACCCCTATGGCTACACCTTC. Translating it yields CAWTGQHPYGYTF.

The rearrangement uses TRBV11-2 and TRBJ2-7; 7 nucleotides line up with TRBD2. This CDR3 contains 16 residues. The germline gives CDR1 SGHAT, CDR2 FQNNGV. Trimming at V came to 1 base and at J to 9 bases, leaving 15 bases not matched to a gene. CDR3 in DNA: TGTGCCAGCAGCTTAGTGTCGGCGGGACTACGGCGGGGGCAGTACTTC. The encoded protein is CASSLVSAGLRRGQYF.

The chain employs TRBV5-5 and TRBJ1-1, with D unresolved. Germline-derived CDR1 and CDR2 are SGHKS and YYEKEE (reference sequence). V was shortened by 5 bases and J by 1 base, with 9 bases between the two germline ends. This CDR3 is 13 amino acids long. DNA of the CDR3: TGTGCCAGCAGAATAGTACCGAACACTGAAGCTTTCTTT. As protein: CASRIVPNTEAFF.

This clonotype has just a few counts. The CDR3 region has the DNA TGTGCCAGCAGTTTACGGTGGAGGGACACAGATACGCAGTATTTT. Translating it yields CASSLRWRDTDTQYF. The chain employs TRBV12-3 or TRBV12-4 and TRBJ2-3, with D possibly TRBD2 on 6 matching bases. This CDR3 has 15 amino acids. Trimming took 2 bases from V and 2 from J, leaving 11 bases between them.

The chain couples TRBV20-1 to TRBJ1-1, with D possibly TRBD1 on 6 matching bases. The V and J ends lost 2 bases and 3 bases respectively, with 16 bases between them. CDR3 size: 15 residues. Germline loops: CDR1 DFQATT, CDR2 SNEGSKA (reference sequence). The CDR3 spells CSARNRVGLYTEAFF. DNA of the CDR3: TGCAGTGCTAGAAACAGGGTCGGGTTATACACTGAAGCTTTCTTT.

The chain carries TRBV11-1 and TRBJ2-3; 8 nucleotides agree with TRBD2. The CDR3 consists of 19 residues. The V segment lost 0 bases and the J segment 0 bases; nucleotides outside the gene matches: 11. Germline CDR1 reads SGHAT; CDR2 reads FQDESV (reference sequence). In nucleotides, the CDR3 is TGTGCCAGCAGCTTAGCCCTTAGCGGGAAGGGAGCTAGCACAGATACGCAGTATTTT. Its protein product is CASSLALSGKGASTDTQYF.

This clonotype was counted a few times. This chain joins TRBV24-1 and TRBJ2-7; D remains ambiguous. Per the germline V gene, CDR1 is KGHDR and CDR2 is SFDVKD. Trimming cost V 4 bases and J 0 bases, with 9 bases left between them. The CDR3 length is 14 residues. CDR3 in amino acids: CATSESGHSYEQYF. In DNA, the CDR3 is TGTGCCACCAGTGAATCGGGCCACTCCTACGAGCAGTACTTC.

The chain carries TRBV5-1 and TRBJ2-3; no reliable D call. The CDR3 totals 14 residues. Trimming removed 6 bases at V and 6 bases at J, with 17 bases between. From germline, CDR1 is SGHRS and CDR2 YFSETQ. The chain's CDR3 is CASKAEIDNDTQYF. The CDR3 nucleotides are TGCGCCAGCAAGGCCGAGATCGATAATGATACGCAGTATTTT.

The sample holds a few counts of this clonotype. The chain carries TRBV7-2 and TRBJ2-3; unclear D gene. The CDR3 contains 16 residues. Germline values: CDR1 SGHTA, CDR2 FQGNSA. V was clipped by 5 bases and J by 8 bases, with 23 bases between them. The CDR3 DNA is TGTGCCAGCAGCACCGGTAGCCGGGTCTCGCATGTTACGCAGTATTTT. Protein sequence: CASSTGSRVSHVTQYF.

This clonotype has just a few counts. The gene calls are TRBV20-1 and TRBJ2-5; a weak D match, TRBD1 (6 bases). Trimming cost V 3 bases and J 4 bases, with 12 bases left between them. This CDR3 is 13 amino acids long. Germline V gives CDR1 DFQATT, CDR2 SNEGSKA (reference sequence). CDR3 DNA: TGCAGTGCTAGCAAGGGGGTGGGAGAGACCCAGTACTTC. Amino acids: CSASKGVGETQYF.

This clonotype occurred a few times. This chain links TRBV4-2 with TRBJ2-2; possible D gene TRBD2, 6 bases. This CDR3 contains 15 residues. With 2 bases removed from V and 4 bases from J, the gap between germline ends came to 11 bases. Germline loops: CDR1 LGHNA, CDR2 YNFKEQ. The CDR3 DNA reads as TGTGCCAGCAGCCAATGGGACTCGGGCACCGGGGAGCTGTTTTTT. The encoded protein is CASSQWDSGTGELFF.

This clonotype was picked up a small number of times. The chain combines TRBV6-5 with TRBJ2-5, with 8 bases that match TRBD2. The CDR3 consists of 16 residues. CDR1 MNHEY and CDR2 SVGAGI come from the germline V gene. Trimming at V came to 1 base and at J to 1 base, leaving 5 bases not matched to a gene. The CDR3 loop reads CASSYYRRGGQETQYF. CDR3 sequence (DNA): TGTGCCAGCAGTTACTATCGTCGGGGGGGCCAAGAGACCCAGTACTTC.

This clonotype has more than one count but fewer than ten. V gene TRBV30 combines with J gene TRBJ1-1; TRBD1 might be the D (6 bases). With 0 bases removed from V and 0 bases from J, the gap between germline ends came to 14 bases. The CDR3 length is 16 residues. The germline CDR1 and CDR2 sequences are GTSNPN and SVGIG (reference sequence). The CDR3 DNA reads TGTGCCTGGAGTGTAGGGACATACCGGCTGAACACTGAAGCTTTCTTT. Amino acids: CAWSVGTYRLNTEAFF.

A few counts support this clonotype. The chain uses TRBV6-5 and TRBJ2-7; D is uncertain. Trimming pared 6 bases from V and 3 bases from J, leaving 9 bases between. The CDR3 length is 12 residues. CDR1 is MNHEY and CDR2 is SVGAGI in the germline V gene. CDR3 protein: CASSNDIYEQYF. Written as DNA, the CDR3 is TGTGCCAGCAGCAACGACATCTACGAGCAGTACTTC.